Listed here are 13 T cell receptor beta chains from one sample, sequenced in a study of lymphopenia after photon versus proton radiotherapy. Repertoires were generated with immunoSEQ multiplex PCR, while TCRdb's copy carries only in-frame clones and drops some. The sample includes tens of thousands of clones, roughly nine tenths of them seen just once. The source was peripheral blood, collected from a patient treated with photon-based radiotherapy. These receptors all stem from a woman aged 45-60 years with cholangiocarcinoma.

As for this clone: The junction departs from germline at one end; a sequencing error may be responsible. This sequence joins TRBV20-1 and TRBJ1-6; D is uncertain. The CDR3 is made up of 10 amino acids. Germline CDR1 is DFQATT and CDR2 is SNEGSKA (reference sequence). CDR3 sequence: CSARSGGLNF. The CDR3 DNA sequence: TGCAGTGCTAGGTCAGGCGGATTGAACTTT.

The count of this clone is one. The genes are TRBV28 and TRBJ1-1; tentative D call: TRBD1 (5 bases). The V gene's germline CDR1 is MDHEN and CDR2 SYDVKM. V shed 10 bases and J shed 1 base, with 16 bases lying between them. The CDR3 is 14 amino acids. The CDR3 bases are TGTGCCACTTGGCAGGGTAGCGGGAACACTGAAGCTTTCTTT. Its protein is CATWQGSGNTEAFF.

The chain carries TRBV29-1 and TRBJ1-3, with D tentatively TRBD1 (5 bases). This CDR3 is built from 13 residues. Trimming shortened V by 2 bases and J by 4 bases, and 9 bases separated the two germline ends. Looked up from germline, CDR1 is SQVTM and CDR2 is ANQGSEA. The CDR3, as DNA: TGCAGCGTTGAAATCTCAGGGGGAAACACCATATATTTT. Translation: CSVEISGGNTIYF.

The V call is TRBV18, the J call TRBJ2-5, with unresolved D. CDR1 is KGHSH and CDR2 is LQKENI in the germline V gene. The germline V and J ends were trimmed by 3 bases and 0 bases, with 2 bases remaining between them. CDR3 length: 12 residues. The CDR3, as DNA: TGTGCCAGCTCACCGTACCAAGAGACCCAGTACTTC. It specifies CASSPYQETQYF.

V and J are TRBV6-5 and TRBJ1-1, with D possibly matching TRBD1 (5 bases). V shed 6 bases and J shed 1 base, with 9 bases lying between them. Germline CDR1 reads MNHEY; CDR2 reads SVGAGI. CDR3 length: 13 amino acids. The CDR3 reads CASRVQENTEAFF. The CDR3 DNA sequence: TGTGCCAGCAGAGTACAGGAGAACACTGAAGCTTTCTTT.

In DNA form, the CDR3 reads TGTGCCAGTAGCCAGGCAAGCAATCAGCCCCAGCATTTT. Protein product: CASSQASNQPQHF. This chain links TRBV19 with TRBJ1-5; D call uncertain. Per the germline V gene, CDR1 is LNHDA and CDR2 is SQIVND (reference sequence). V was shortened by 6 bases and J by 1 base, with 7 bases between the two germline ends. The CDR3 consists of 13 residues.

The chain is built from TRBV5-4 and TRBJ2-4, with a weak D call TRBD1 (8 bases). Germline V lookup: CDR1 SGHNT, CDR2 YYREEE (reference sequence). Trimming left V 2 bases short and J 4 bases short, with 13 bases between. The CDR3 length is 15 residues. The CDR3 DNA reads TGTGCCAGCAGCTTAGCGGGACAGGAGAAAAACATTCAGTACTTC. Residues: CASSLAGQEKNIQYF. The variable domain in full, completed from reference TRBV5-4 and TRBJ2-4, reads ETGVTQSPTHLIKTRGQQVTLRCSSQSGHNTVSWYQQALGQGPQFIFQYYREEENGRGNFPPRFSGLQFPNYSSELNVNALELDDSALYLCASSLAGQEKNIQYFGAGTRLSVL.

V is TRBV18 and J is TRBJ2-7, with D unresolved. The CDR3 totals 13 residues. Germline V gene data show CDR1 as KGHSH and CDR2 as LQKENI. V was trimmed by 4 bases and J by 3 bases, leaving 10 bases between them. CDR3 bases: TGTGCCAGCTCACTTGGAAACGGCTACGAGCAGTACTTC. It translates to CASSLGNGYEQYF.

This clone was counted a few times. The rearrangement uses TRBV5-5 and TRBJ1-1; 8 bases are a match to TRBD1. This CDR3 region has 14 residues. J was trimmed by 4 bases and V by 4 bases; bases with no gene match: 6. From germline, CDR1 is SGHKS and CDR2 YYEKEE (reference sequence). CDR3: CASSPNDRGTEAFF. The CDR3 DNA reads TGTGCCAGCAGCCCAAACGACAGGGGCACTGAAGCTTTCTTT.

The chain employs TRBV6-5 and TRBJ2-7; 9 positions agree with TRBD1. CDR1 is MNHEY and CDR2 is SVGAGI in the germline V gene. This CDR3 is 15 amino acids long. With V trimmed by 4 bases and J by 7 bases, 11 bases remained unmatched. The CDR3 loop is CASSSSGQGSFEQYF. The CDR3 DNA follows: TGTGCCAGCAGTTCCTCCGGACAGGGGAGTTTTGAGCAGTACTTC.

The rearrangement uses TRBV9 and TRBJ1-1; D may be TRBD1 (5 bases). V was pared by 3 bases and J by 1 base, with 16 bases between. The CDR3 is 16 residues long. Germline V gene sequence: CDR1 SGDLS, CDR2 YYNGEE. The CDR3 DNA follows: TGTGCCAGCAGCGACTCCGGGACCAAGTCGAACACTGAAGCTTTCTTT. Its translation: CASSDSGTKSNTEAFF.

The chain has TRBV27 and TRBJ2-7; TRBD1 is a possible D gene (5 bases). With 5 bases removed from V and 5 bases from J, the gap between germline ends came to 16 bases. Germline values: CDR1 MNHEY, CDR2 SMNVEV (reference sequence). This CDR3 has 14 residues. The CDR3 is CASSPRDFGNEQYF. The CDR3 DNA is TGTGCCAGCAGTCCCAGGGATTTCGGCAACGAGCAGTACTTC.

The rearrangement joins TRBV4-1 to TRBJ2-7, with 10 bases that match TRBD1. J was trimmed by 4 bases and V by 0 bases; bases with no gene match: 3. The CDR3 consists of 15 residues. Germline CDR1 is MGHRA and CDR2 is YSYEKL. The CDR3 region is CASSQEGTGAYEQYF. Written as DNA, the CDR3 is TGCGCCAGCAGCCAAGAAGGGACAGGGGCTTACGAGCAGTACTTC.